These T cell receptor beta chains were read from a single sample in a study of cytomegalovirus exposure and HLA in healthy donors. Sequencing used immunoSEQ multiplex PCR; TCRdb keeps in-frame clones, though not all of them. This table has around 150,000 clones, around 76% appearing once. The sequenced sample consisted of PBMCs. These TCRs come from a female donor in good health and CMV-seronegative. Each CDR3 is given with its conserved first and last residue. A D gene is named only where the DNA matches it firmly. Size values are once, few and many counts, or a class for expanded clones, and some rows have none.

TGTGCCAGCAGTGACTCGGTCACCGCGAAGAATGAGCAGTTCTTC	CASSDSVTAKNEQFF	TRBV2	.	TRBJ2-1	.
TGTGCCAGCAGAAACTACCTAAGCACAGATACGCAGTATTTT	CASRNYLSTDTQYF	TRBV2	.	TRBJ2-3	.
TGTGCCAGCAGCGTACCTGGGACAGGGGTCCCCTACGAGCAGTACTTC	CASSVPGTGVPYEQYF	TRBV7-3	.	TRBJ2-7	TRBD1
TGCAGCGTGGTGGACAGGGATAACTATGGCTACACCTTC	CSVVDRDNYGYTF	TRBV29-1	.	TRBJ1-2	TRBD1
TGTGCCAGCAGCTTGGACAGATCCTATGGCTACACCTTC	CASSLDRSYGYTF	TRBV5-4	.	TRBJ1-2	.
TGTGCCAGCAGCCCCTGGGGGCGAGCGGGGGGGCAAGAGACCCAGTACTTC	CASSPWGRAGGQETQYF	TRBV5-8	.	TRBJ2-5	TRBD2
TGTGCCAGCAGCGCGATTACAGGACAGGGAGTCCCTGAAGCTTTCTTT	CASSAITGQGVPEAFF	TRBV9	.	TRBJ1-1	TRBD1
TGTGCCACCAGCAAGTATTCGGGGATGGGAGTCGGGGAGCTGTTTTTT	CATSKYSGMGVGELFF	TRBV15	.	TRBJ2-2	.
TGTGCCAGCAGCCCTTGGGGCGGGACAGGGACGGGTGAGCAGTTCTTC	CASSPWGGTGTGEQFF	TRBV7-6	.	TRBJ2-1	TRBD1
TGTGCCAGCAGTGAAAGCCAGGGTTTCGGGGGCTACACCTTC	CASSESQGFGGYTF	TRBV2	once	TRBJ1-2	.